The present entry profiles one T cell receptor beta chain with its context. Its antigen is undetermined. The CDR3 length is 13 residues. V was pared by 5 bases and J by 10 bases, with 17 bases between. Exclusions: uncontrolled infection, other autoimmune disease, pregnancy, lactation. Used for diagnoses were clinical symptoms, serum thyroxine and TRAb, thyroid ultrasound and orbital computed tomography. RNA transcripts gave rise to amplified TCR beta CDR3 regions. TCR CDR3 regions were first amplified by RT-PCR with HTBI primers. TCRdb fed the multiplex PCR reads into MiXCR, producing one record per CDR3 protein. The sample has a few hundred thousand distinct CDR3 sequences, around 50% seen once. These data come from a study of T cells in Graves' hyperthyroidism and ophthalmopathy. Whole-study findings and limits: Blood shared most expanded thyroid clonotypes above 0.001.

This receptor was identified in an adult woman with Graves' disease, either hyperthyroidism or ophthalmopathy (not recorded which). The sequenced sample consisted of peripheral blood or thyroid tissue (not recorded which). The genes are TRBV12-3 or TRBV12-4 and TRBJ1-2; D is unresolved. The CDR3 spells CASSDSFRTYYTF. DNA of the CDR3: TGTGCCAGCAGTGACTCGTTTCGTACCTACTACACCTTC.